This T cell receptor (beta chain) was recorded in a study of blood T cells in healthy people across ages. It was with a sample-barcoded 5' primer and a J-beta primer mix that a second PCR of roughly 7 to 12 cycles was run. TCRdb recomputed calls from the 5' RACE reads with MiXCR, one row per CDR3 protein. The profile covers 550,000 to 750,000 distinct CDR3 sequences, with more than 20% appearing a single time and roughly 3.6% taken by the ten largest. Trimming at V came to 8 bases and at J to 7 bases, leaving 7 bases not matched to a gene. CDR1 MDHEN and CDR2 SYDVKM come from the germline V gene. This CDR3 contains 13 residues.

The TCR was taken from a man between 65 and 80 years old in good health. Sequencing used blood. The chain carries TRBV28 and TRBJ2-7; the match to TRBD2 covers 11 bases. The CDR3 coding sequence is TGTGCCAGCCGTTCCGGGACTAGCGGAGAGCAGTACTTC. Translation gives CASRSGTSGEQYF.